This is a list of T cell receptor beta chains from one sample in a study of T cells in Graves' hyperthyroidism and ophthalmopathy. From the multiplex PCR reads, TCRdb called clonotypes with MiXCR, one entry per CDR3 protein. The data hold 690,000 or so distinct CDR3 sequences, with about 17% observed a single time. The source material was blood. The source is a woman in her forties or fifties with Graves' hyperthyroidism that later progressed to Graves' ophthalmopathy. The CDR3 runs from the conserved cysteine through the conserved F or W. The order of the fields is J gene, clone size, D gene, V gene, CDR3 protein, CDR3 DNA. D genes are given only for firm matches. The size field is filled for only some rows; it gives once, few, many or a size class.

TRBJ1-5,many,NA,TRBV12-3/TRBV12-4,CASSYQGGGNQPQHF,TGTGCCAGCAGTTATCAGGGAGGCGGCAATCAGCCCCAGCATTTT
TRBJ1-6,NA,TRBD1,TRBV29-1,CSVEWTGGELNISNSPLHF,TGCAGCGTTGAATGGACAGGGGGCGAGTTAAACATCTCCAATTCACCCCTCCACTTT
TRBJ1-2,many,NA,TRBV2,CASSDGENYGYTF,TGTGCCAGCAGTGATGGAGAGAACTATGGCTACACCTTC
TRBJ2-3,many,NA,TRBV7-9,CASSREPETDTQYF,TGTGCCAGCAGCCGCGAACCCGAGACCGATACGCAGTATTTT
TRBJ2-3,few,TRBD2,TRBV6-1,CASSKTGLGSDTQYF,TGTGCCAGCAGTAAGACGGGACTAGGATCAGATACGCAGTATTTT
TRBJ2-3,few,NA,TRBV9,CASSVGRIWDTQYF,TGTGCCAGCAGCGTAGGACGGATTTGGGATACGCAGTATTTT
TRBJ1-5,NA,NA,TRBV6-1,CASIREGGGGQPQHF,TGTGCCAGCATTCGAGAGGGGGGTGGCGGTCAGCCCCAGCATTTT
TRBJ2-7,NA,NA,TRBV14,CASSQEGGSLLVQYF,TGTGCCAGCAGCCAGGAGGGGGGAAGTCTGCTTGTGCAGTACTTC
TRBJ1-2,NA,NA,TRBV7-9,CASSLVLAGEYYGYTF,TGTGCCAGCAGCTTAGTTTTGGCAGGGGAATACTATGGCTACACCTTC
TRBJ1-1,many,NA,TRBV3-1,CASSYYGGRSLNTEAFF,TGTGCCAGCAGTTACTACGGCGGGAGGAGCCTGAACACTGAAGCTTTCTTT
TRBJ2-3,many,NA,TRBV3-1,CASSHPDYRGTDTQYF,TGTGCCAGCAGCCACCCCGACTATCGCGGCACAGATACGCAGTATTTT
TRBJ1-1,NA,NA,TRBV15,CVTSREGWRTEAFF,TGTGTCACCAGCAGAGAGGGGTGGAGAACTGAAGCTTTCTTT
TRBJ1-2,many,NA,TRBV5-1,CASSLEGGRGGYTF,TGCGCCAGCAGCTTGGAAGGGGGTCGAGGAGGCTACACCTTC
TRBJ2-1,many,NA,TRBV3-1,CASSQLAQDYNEQFF,TGTGCCAGCAGCCAACTGGCACAGGACTACAATGAGCAGTTCTTC
TRBJ2-1,many,NA,TRBV2,CASSARGQYDEQFF,TGTGCCAGCAGCGCCCGGGGACAATACGATGAGCAGTTCTTC
TRBJ2-2,many,TRBD1,TRBV5-8,CASSLAPTGGNTGELFF,TGTGCCAGCAGCTTGGCTCCCACAGGGGGGAACACCGGGGAGCTGTTTTTT
TRBJ1-1,few,NA,TRBV7-9,CASSLGGQGRPEAFF,TGTGCCAGCAGCTTAGGGGGGCAGGGGAGGCCTGAAGCTTTCTTT
TRBJ2-5,many,TRBD1,TRBV11-3,CASSGTGIQETQYF,TGTGCCAGCAGCGGGACAGGGATCCAAGAGACCCAGTACTTC
TRBJ1-5,NA,TRBD1,TRBV20-1,CSVGQGADSNQPQHF,TGCAGTGTGGGCCAGGGGGCGGACAGCAATCAGCCCCAGCATTTT
TRBJ1-1,NA,NA,TRBV20-1,CSARDPRATEAFF,TGCAGTGCTAGAGATCCTAGGGCCACTGAAGCTTTCTTT
TRBJ2-1,many,NA,TRBV5-1,CASSLVGSHNEQFF,TGCGCCAGCAGCTTGGTGGGGAGCCACAATGAGCAGTTCTTC
TRBJ2-1,NA,NA,TRBV20-1,CSARDPQGSYNEQFF,TGCAGTGCTAGAGATCCGCAGGGGTCCTACAATGAGCAGTTCTTC
TRBJ2-5,many,NA,TRBV11-2,CASSLGRGRETQYF,TGTGCCAGCAGCTTAGGACGGGGGCGAGAGACCCAGTACTTC
TRBJ2-3,NA,TRBD2,TRBV6-1,CASSLRLAGTADTQYF,TGTGCCAGCAGTCTGCGACTAGCGGGGACCGCAGATACGCAGTATTTT
TRBJ2-7,NA,NA,TRBV19,CASSIKQGSSYEQYF,TGTGCCAGTAGTATAAAACAGGGATCCTCCTACGAGCAGTACTTC
TRBJ1-5,many,TRBD1,TRBV15,CATSREGAGGSSQHF,TGTGCCACCAGCAGAGAAGGAGCAGGGGGATCGTCCCAGCATTTT
TRBJ2-5,few,TRBD1,TRBV29-1,CSVERQGRPQETQYF,TGCAGCGTTGAACGACAGGGAAGACCACAAGAGACCCAGTACTTC
TRBJ1-2,many,NA,TRBV5-1,CASSPDLNYGYTF,TGCGCCAGCAGCCCCGACCTCAACTATGGCTACACCTTC
TRBJ2-3,few,TRBD2,TRBV14,CASSPTSDTDTQYF,TGTGCCAGCAGCCCTACTAGCGACACAGATACGCAGTATTTT
TRBJ1-2,many,TRBD1,TRBV7-9,CASSPTGPGYTF,TGTGCCAGCAGCCCGACAGGGCCCGGCTACACCTTC
TRBJ1-2,NA,NA,TRBV15,CATSKDRDGVYTF,TGTGCCACCAGCAAGGACCGGGACGGGGTCTACACCTTC
TRBJ2-2,many,TRBD2,TRBV12-3/TRBV12-4,CASSPGPSGGELFF,TGTGCCAGCAGTCCGGGACCTAGCGGCGGGGAGCTGTTTTTT
TRBJ2-3,many,NA,TRBV30,CAWMPQLDTQYF,TGTGCCTGGATGCCCCAGTTAGATACGCAGTATTTT